The 25 T cell receptor beta chains reported below all come from one sample, sequenced in a study of PD-L1 blockade in urothelial cancer. Generated by immunoSEQ multiplex PCR, the TCRdb table keeps only in-frame clones and is missing some. Of tens of thousands of clones listed, more than 70% are singletons. The time point denotes: peripheral blood 6 weeks after treatment start. The input for sequencing was PBMCs, taken around atezolizumab (anti-PD-L1) treatment. These receptors all stem from a man aged 55 to 70 with urothelial cancer.

This clone was counted a single time. The J gene is TRBJ2-1, the V gene TRBV6-1; D perhaps matches TRBD2 (5 bases). The CDR3 runs to 14 residues. V lost 5 bases and J lost 10, with 18 bases in between. The germline V gene encodes CDR1 MNHNS and CDR2 SASEGT. CDR3 sequence (DNA): TGTGCCAGCAGTCCCATGGAGGTCTTCCTCGAGCAGTTCTTC. Its protein product is CASSPMEVFLEQFF.

This clone was seen only a few times. The chain combines TRBV5-1 with TRBJ1-6; D ambiguous. The length of the CDR3 is 15 residues. Trimming took 4 bases from V and 0 from J, leaving 8 bases between them. Germline-derived CDR1 and CDR2 are SGHRS and YFSETQ. This CDR3 is CASSLYSSYNSPLHF. For the CDR3, the DNA is TGCGCCAGCAGCCTTTATAGCTCCTATAATTCACCCCTCCACTTT.

This chain links TRBV5-6 with TRBJ2-1; TRBD2 might be the D (7 bases). There are 16 residues in the CDR3. The germline V gene has CDR1 SGHDT and CDR2 YYEEEE. V dropped 6 bases and J dropped 2 bases, with 18 bases sitting between them. CDR3 bases: TGTGCCAGCATACCCTCGCGGGGGCCTCCCTACAATGAGCAGTTCTTC. Its protein is CASIPSRGPPYNEQFF.

The V gene is TRBV19, the J gene TRBJ2-2; D gene unclear. Trimming stripped 6 bases from V and 4 bases from J, with 9 bases between. The CDR3 totals 13 residues. Germline-derived CDR1 and CDR2 are LNHDA and SQIVND (reference sequence). The CDR3 here is CASSLASTGELFF. For the CDR3, the DNA is TGTGCCAGTAGCCTCGCCAGCACCGGGGAGCTGTTTTTT.

This chain joins TRBV30 and TRBJ2-7, with D possibly matching TRBD2 (6 bases). The CDR3 sequence is 13 residues long. V was pared by 2 bases and J by 5 bases, with 13 bases between. The germline V gene has CDR1 GTSNPN and CDR2 SVGIG (reference sequence). In DNA, the CDR3 is TGTGCCTGGAGTAGGAAGGGACTTGACGAGCAGTACTTC. Amino acids: CAWSRKGLDEQYF.

The rearrangement uses TRBV29-1 and TRBJ1-1; D might be TRBD1 (5 bases). Per the germline V gene, CDR1 is SQVTM and CDR2 is ANQGSEA. The ends were cut back, 5 bases at V and 4 bases at J, with 14 bases in the middle. The CDR3 has 13 residues. The CDR3 sequence: CSVLGPGGTEAFF. The DNA of the CDR3 is TGCAGCGTTCTTGGCCCGGGGGGCACTGAAGCTTTCTTT.

The chain joins TRBV19 to TRBJ1-1; D perhaps matches TRBD1 (6 bases). Trimming pared 3 bases from V and 0 bases from J, leaving 14 bases between. CDR1 LNHDA and CDR2 SQIVND come from the germline V gene (reference sequence). The CDR3 loop spans 16 amino acids. The CDR3 spells CASSIASGVMNTEAFF. For the CDR3, the DNA is TGTGCCAGTAGTATCGCGTCAGGGGTCATGAACACTGAAGCTTTCTTT.

The chain recombines TRBV29-1 with TRBJ1-2, with TRBD1 identical over 8 bases. V gave up 2 bases and J gave up 7 bases; unmatched junction bases: 6. Germline CDR1 SQVTM, CDR2 ANQGSEA. The CDR3 runs 13 residues. The CDR3 loop is CSVESQGAGGYTF. CDR3 DNA: TGCAGCGTTGAATCTCAGGGGGCGGGTGGCTACACCTTC.

Worth noting for this clone: The junction shows a germline mismatch at one end, possibly a read error. The chain links TRBV6-1 to TRBJ2-3; tentative D call: TRBD2 (7 bases). Germline assignment: CDR1 MNHNS and CDR2 SASEGT. The CDR3 runs to 12 residues. CDR3 DNA sequence: TGTGCCAGCAGGGAAGGGGGGGGTACGCAGTATTTT. Translating gives CASREGGGTQYF.

The genes are TRBV10-1 and TRBJ1-1; no clear D gene. The germline V and J ends were trimmed by 3 bases and 1 base, with 6 bases remaining between them. The CDR3 covers 13 residues. Looked up from germline, CDR1 is WNHNN and CDR2 is SYGVQD (reference sequence). The CDR3 protein is CASSDNRNTEAFF. As DNA, the CDR3 is TGCGCCAGCAGTGACAACAGGAACACTGAAGCTTTCTTT.

V and J are TRBV28 and TRBJ2-1; the match to TRBD2 covers 11 bases. The CDR3 length is 17 residues. The V gene end was trimmed by 4 bases and the J gene end by 1 base; junction bases not matched to a gene: 6. The germline V gene encodes CDR1 MDHEN and CDR2 SYDVKM. The CDR3, as DNA: TGTGCCAGCAGTTATAGCGGGGGGGCCCTATCCTACAATGAGCAGTTCTTC. Protein product: CASSYSGGALSYNEQFF.

This clone has just one count. The rearrangement uses TRBV5-1 and TRBJ2-1; D not resolved. The V gene lost 1 base and the J gene lost 8 bases, with 13 bases spanning the gap. The germline CDR1 and CDR2 sequences are SGHRS and YFSETQ. This CDR3 comprises 14 residues. The CDR3, as DNA: TGCGCCAGCAGCTTGAACACCGCCGAGGATGAGCAGTTCTTC. It translates to CASSLNTAEDEQFF.

The chain combines TRBV18 with TRBJ2-3; 7 positions agree with TRBD2. Trimming removed 3 bases from V and 1 base from J; junction bases left unmatched: 7. Germline V lookup: CDR1 KGHSH, CDR2 LQKENI. CDR3 length equals 16 residues. The CDR3 DNA reads as TGTGCCAGCTCACCCCCTGGGGGGGTCGGCACAGATACGCAGTATTTT. Translating it yields CASSPPGGVGTDTQYF.

The chain has TRBV30 and TRBJ2-3; TRBD1 might be the D (5 bases). Germline V gene sequence: CDR1 GTSNPN, CDR2 SVGIG (reference sequence). This CDR3 is built from 13 residues. V gave up 5 bases and J gave up 2 bases, with 11 bases separating them. CDR3 protein: CAWEAGFTDTQYF. Here the CDR3 DNA reads TGTGCCTGGGAGGCAGGGTTCACAGATACGCAGTATTTT.

The chain is built from TRBV4-3 and TRBJ2-7, with 8 positions matching TRBD2. Germline V gene sequence: CDR1 LGHNA, CDR2 YSLEER. With 5 bases clipped from V and 5 bases from J, the junction kept 11 bases outside the gene matches. The CDR3 extends over 15 amino acids. The CDR3 DNA sequence: TGCGCCAGCAGCGGCCGATTAGCGGGATCGCACGAGCAGTACTTC. Translation: CASSGRLAGSHEQYF.

The chain recombines TRBV7-3 with TRBJ2-3; the D gene is possibly TRBD1 (6 bases). The CDR3 extends over 15 amino acids. Per the germline V gene, CDR1 is SGHTA and CDR2 is FQGTGA. The ends were cut back, 3 bases at V and 2 bases at J, with 12 bases in the middle. The DNA for the CDR3 is TGTGCCAGCAGCTTTTCGGGACAATCCACAGATACGCAGTATTTT. It translates to CASSFSGQSTDTQYF.

This clone was seen only once. For the CDR3, the DNA is TGTGCCAGCAGCGGCCGGGACTCTTGGAGCGGTACTGAAGCTTTCTTT. It translates to CASSGRDSWSGTEAFF. The chain joins TRBV9 to TRBJ1-1; maybe TRBD1 (5 bases). CDR3 size: 16 residues. The germline CDR1 and CDR2 sequences are SGDLS and YYNGEE. Trimming removed 3 bases from V and 5 bases from J, with 20 bases in between.

The CDR3 coding sequence is TGCAGCGTTGACGCGGGAGCCGCGAACACCGGGGAGCTGTTTTTT. It codes for CSVDAGAANTGELFF. V usage is TRBV29-1 and J usage is TRBJ2-2; 7 bases fit TRBD2. CDR1 SQVTM and CDR2 ANQGSEA come from the germline V gene. The ends lost 3 bases at V and 0 bases at J; junction bases unmatched: 4. The CDR3 spans 15 residues.

The CDR3 protein is CASSLGTGADTQYF. CDR3 nucleotides: TGTGCCAGCAGCTTAGGTACAGGGGCAGATACGCAGTATTTT. The chain has TRBV7-3 and TRBJ2-3; TRBD1 agrees at 7 bases. Unmatched junction bases numbered 3, after V lost 2 bases and J lost 4 bases. This CDR3 has 14 amino acids. Germline lookup yields CDR1 SGHTA and CDR2 FQGTGA.

This chain joins TRBV5-1 and TRBJ2-3; D possibly corresponds to TRBD2 (5 bases). Trimming removed 4 bases at V and 2 bases at J, with 14 bases between. This CDR3 has 15 residues. CDR1 SGHRS and CDR2 YFSETQ come from the germline V gene. The CDR3 coding sequence is TGCGCCAGCAGCCAGGAGGCGCCTAACACAGATACGCAGTATTTT. This gives the protein CASSQEAPNTDTQYF.

CDR3 nucleotides: TGTGCCAGCAGCCCACTCAACTCCTATAATTCACCCCTCCACTTT. It translates to CASSPLNSYNSPLHF. The chain carries TRBV6-5 and TRBJ1-6; D is unresolved. Between the trimmed V and J ends, which lost 6 bases and 0 bases, there was a span of 9 bases. This CDR3 spans 15 amino acids. The V gene's germline CDR1 is MNHEY and CDR2 SVGAGI.

The chain uses TRBV5-6 and TRBJ2-1; TRBD2 matches 7 bases. Germline lookup yields CDR1 SGHDT and CDR2 YYEEEE. CDR3 length: 12 residues. V lost 4 bases and J lost 9; bases outside the gene matches: 4. The CDR3 loop reads CASSHTSVEQFF. DNA for the CDR3: TGTGCCAGCAGCCACACTAGCGTTGAGCAGTTCTTC. The full variable domain, in which reference TRBV5-6 and TRBJ2-1 provide the parts outside the CDR3, is DAGVTQSPTHLIKTRGQQVTLRCSPKSGHDTVSWYQQALGQGPQFIFQYYEEEERQRGNFPDRFSGHQFPNYSSELNVNALLLGDSALYLCASSHTSVEQFFGPGTRLTVL.

This rearrangement joins TRBV9 to TRBJ2-7; TRBD2 agrees at 8 bases. The V gene end was trimmed by 0 bases and the J gene end by 7 bases; junction bases not matched to a gene: 6. CDR1 SGDLS and CDR2 YYNGEE come from the germline V gene. CDR3 size: 14 residues. The CDR3 DNA reads TGTGCCAGCAGCGTAGCGGGGGGGCTTGGAGAGCAGTACTTC. This encodes CASSVAGGLGEQYF.

The rearrangement joins TRBV11-2 to TRBJ1-1; tentatively, D is TRBD1 (6 bases). V was pared by 5 bases and J by 0 bases, with 10 bases between. CDR1 SGHAT and CDR2 FQNNGV come from the germline V gene. CDR3 length equals 14 residues. Here the CDR3 DNA reads TGTGCCAGCAGCCTGGGGGCATTGAACACTGAAGCTTTCTTT. It codes for CASSLGALNTEAFF.

The rearrangement links TRBV5-5 to TRBJ1-5; D is uncertain. The CDR3 consists of 11 residues. The germline V gene encodes CDR1 SGHKS and CDR2 YYEKEE (reference sequence). With 5 bases removed from V and 4 bases from J, the gap between germline ends came to 4 bases. CDR3 DNA: TGTGCCAGCAGTTCTAATCAGCCCCAGCATTTT. As protein: CASSSNQPQHF.